The 20 T cell receptor beta chains below come from one sample, sequenced in a study of shared clonotypes between healthy human individuals. The table came from immunoSEQ multiplex PCR; TCRdb's copy has only in-frame clones and leaves some out. The table lists about 1.1 million clones, around 78% of them singletons. The material sequenced was memory CD4+ T cells from PBMCs. Described subset: CD45RA-negative fraction. The receptor source for this set is a man aged 18 to 29 in good health. Some clones in this sample may be carry-over from other donors' samples.

There are a few counts of this clone. This CDR3 is also generated by other DNA sequences in the sample. The V and J genes are TRBV6-6 and TRBJ2-7; the D gene is possibly TRBD2 (5 bases). Germline V gives CDR1 MNHNY, CDR2 SVGAGI (reference sequence). Trimming took 6 bases from V and 4 from J, leaving 16 bases between them. The CDR3 has 14 residues. The CDR3 DNA sequence: TGTGCCAGCAGGGGCGCGGGCCGAGTTTACGAGCAGTACTTC. It specifies CASRGAGRVYEQYF.

CDR3 protein: CASSLTGGTQYF. Written as DNA, the CDR3 is TGTGCCAGTAGTCTGACCGGGGGTACGCAGTATTTT. The chain is built from TRBV19 and TRBJ2-3, with D maybe TRBD2 (6 bases). The V end lost 5 bases, the J end lost 8 bases, and 11 bases lay between the germline ends. The CDR3 totals 12 residues. Germline V lookup: CDR1 LNHDA, CDR2 SQIVND (reference sequence).

This clone was seen only a few times. This chain uses TRBV11-2 with TRBJ2-3; 7 bases fit TRBD2. The CDR3 runs 16 residues. Losses at the gene ends were 4 bases for V and 3 bases for J; bases not matched to a gene: 10. Germline assignment: CDR1 SGHAT and CDR2 FQNNGV. DNA of the CDR3: TGTGCCAGCAGCTCATATGTCCTAGCGGATACAGATACGCAGTATTTT. Amino acid sequence: CASSSYVLADTDTQYF.

V gene TRBV6-6 combines with J gene TRBJ1-5, with D maybe TRBD1 (5 bases). This CDR3 comprises 12 residues. CDR1 and CDR2 from the germline V gene are MNHNY and SVGAGI (reference sequence). V gave up 6 bases and J gave up 7 bases, with 10 bases separating them. CDR3 sequence reads: CASSQGGQPQHF. The CDR3 DNA is TGTGCCAGCAGCCAGGGAGGACAGCCCCAGCATTTT.

This clone was counted only a few times. The chain has TRBV2 and TRBJ1-5; the D gene is possibly TRBD1 (6 bases). Trimming pared 6 bases from V and 6 bases from J, leaving 18 bases between. The germline V gene encodes CDR1 SNHLY and CDR2 FYNNEI. CDR3 size: 15 residues. The CDR3 coding sequence is TGTGCCAGCAGCAAAGGGGGGTTCGTCGTTCAGCCCCAGCATTTT. It codes for CASSKGGFVVQPQHF.

This sequence joins TRBV19 and TRBJ2-3; 10 bases are a match to TRBD1. The V gene's germline CDR1 is LNHDA and CDR2 SQIVND (reference sequence). CDR3 length: 14 amino acids. The J segment lost 5 bases and the V segment lost 8 bases, leaving 7 bases of the junction unmatched. CDR3 protein: CASGRGQGRDTQYF. CDR3 in DNA: TGTGCCAGTGGCCGGGGACAGGGGCGAGATACGCAGTATTTT. Full variable domain (outside the CDR3, taken from reference TRBV19 and TRBJ2-3): DGGITQSPKYLFRKEGQNVTLSCEQNLNHDAMYWYRQDPGQGLRLIYYSQIVNDFQKGDIAEGYSVSREKKESFPLTVTSAQKNPTAFYLCASGRGQGRDTQYFGPGTRLTVL.

This clone was observed once. This chain joins TRBV4-2 and TRBJ2-7, with 15 positions matching TRBD2. The CDR3 extends over 17 amino acids. Germline lookup yields CDR1 LGHNA and CDR2 YNFKEQ. V dropped 2 bases and J dropped 4; count of bases not matched to a gene: 6. The CDR3 DNA is TGTGCCAGCAGCCAACCAGCGGGGACTAGCGGGAGGTACGAGCAGTACTTC. Translated, it gives CASSQPAGTSGRYEQYF.

Details on this clone: One end of the junction does not line up with germline, which may come from a read error. This same CDR3 is encoded by further DNA sequences in the sample. The chain links TRBV20-1 to TRBJ1-2; TRBD1 agrees at 7 bases. The V gene's germline CDR1 is DFQATT and CDR2 SNEGSKA (reference sequence). The CDR3 is made up of 11 amino acids. The CDR3 sequence is CSARQGFGYTF. The DNA for the CDR3 is TGCAGCGCTAGACAGGGTTTTGGCTACACCTTC.

The chain couples TRBV10-3 to TRBJ1-4; D unclear. CDR1 and CDR2 from the germline V gene are ENHRY and SYGVKD. This CDR3 contains 15 residues. Trimming took 2 bases from V and 5 from J, leaving 12 bases between them. The CDR3 reads CAISERRAENEKLFF. In DNA form, the CDR3 reads TGTGCCATCAGTGAGCGGAGGGCGGAGAATGAAAAACTGTTTTTT.

The chain carries TRBV11-2 and TRBJ1-5; D call uncertain. Looked up from germline, CDR1 is SGHAT and CDR2 is FQNNGV. V lost 3 bases, J lost 3 bases, and 12 bases lay in between. The CDR3 sequence is 15 residues long. The CDR3 DNA is TGTGCCAGCAGCTTTACTTCGGGGAACAATCAGCCCCAGCATTTT. As protein: CASSFTSGNNQPQHF.

The J gene is TRBJ2-6, the V gene TRBV25-1; D may be TRBD2 (6 bases). The CDR3 has 17 amino acids. The germline V gene has CDR1 MGHDK and CDR2 SYGVNS. Trimming shortened V by 5 bases and J by 5 bases, and 19 bases separated the two germline ends. The CDR3 DNA reads as TGTGCCAGCAGTCGCCCGAATGGGGGGAACTGGGCCAACGTCCTGACTTTC. It specifies CASSRPNGGNWANVLTF.

This clone was recorded once. The chain recombines TRBV11-2 with TRBJ2-1; TRBD1 might be the D (6 bases). Trimming removed 5 bases at V and 7 bases at J, with 15 bases between. The CDR3 runs to 14 residues. The germline gives CDR1 SGHAT, CDR2 FQNNGV. CDR3 protein: CASSPRDIENEQFF. The CDR3 region has the DNA TGTGCCAGCAGCCCCCGGGACATTGAGAATGAGCAGTTCTTC.

V and J are TRBV18 and TRBJ2-7, with a possible D match to TRBD2 (6 bases). The V end was cut by 3 bases, the J end by 7 bases, with 10 bases between. CDR1 and CDR2 from the germline V gene are KGHSH and LQKENI. The CDR3 has 12 residues. This CDR3 reads CASSPLRGEQYF. The CDR3 nucleotides read TGTGCCAGCTCACCGCTTCGGGGGGAGCAGTACTTC.

A note on this clone: Other DNA sequences in this specimen translate into the identical CDR3. The V and J genes are TRBV20-1 and TRBJ2-7, with D unclear. There are 11 residues in the CDR3. The V gene lost 3 bases and the J gene lost 3 bases, with 6 bases spanning the gap. The germline gives CDR1 DFQATT, CDR2 SNEGSKA (reference sequence). In nucleotides, the CDR3 is TGCAGTGCTAGGGTAAACTACGAGCAGTACTTC. This translates into CSARVNYEQYF.

V and J are TRBV11-2 and TRBJ2-1; no reliable D call. Germline CDR1 reads SGHAT; CDR2 reads FQNNGV. Trimming removed 2 bases from V and 3 bases from J, with 8 bases in between. This CDR3 comprises 14 residues. The CDR3 loop reads CASSLRRNYNEQFF. The DNA of the CDR3 is TGTGCCAGCAGCTTACGGCGGAACTACAATGAGCAGTTCTTC.

This rearrangement joins TRBV5-1 to TRBJ2-1; 7 positions agree with TRBD2. J lost 2 bases, V lost 4 bases, and 3 bases had no gene match. The CDR3 runs 14 residues. The germline gives CDR1 SGHRS, CDR2 YFSETQ. The CDR3, as DNA: TGCGCCAGCAGCGGCAGCGGGACCTACAATGAGCAGTTCTTC. This sequence encodes CASSGSGTYNEQFF.

This rearrangement joins TRBV19 to TRBJ2-3, with D perhaps matching TRBD1 (6 bases). V dropped 3 bases and J dropped 1 base, with 11 bases sitting between them. This CDR3 is built from 15 residues. CDR1 and CDR2 (germline): LNHDA, SQIVND (reference sequence). The CDR3: CASSIWAGGTDTQYF. The DNA of the CDR3 is TGTGCCAGTAGTATTTGGGCAGGGGGCACAGATACGCAGTATTTT.

This clone has just one count. V and J are TRBV29-1 and TRBJ1-2, with TRBD1 as a possible D gene (5 bases). V was shortened by 4 bases and J by 6 bases, with 9 bases between the two germline ends. The CDR3 is 11 amino acids. The germline CDR1 and CDR2 sequences are SQVTM and ANQGSEA. The CDR3 coding sequence is TGCAGCGTTGCCAGGGTCAATGGCTACACCTTC. It yields the protein CSVARVNGYTF.

This clone was counted between two and nine times. The chain links TRBV7-9 to TRBJ1-2, with D unclear. The CDR3 extends over 11 amino acids. Trimming left V 8 bases short and J 2 bases short, with 6 bases between. The germline CDR1 and CDR2 sequences are SEHNR and FQNEAQ (reference sequence). The CDR3, as DNA: TGTGCCAGCGCACTGAACTATGGCTACACCTTC. This encodes CASALNYGYTF.

J is TRBJ1-2 and V is TRBV27; D remains ambiguous. Germline V lookup: CDR1 MNHEY, CDR2 SMNVEV (reference sequence). V was clipped by 5 bases and J by 2 bases, with 15 bases between them. The CDR3 runs 15 residues. The chain's CDR3 is CASSRRSDQNYGYTF. In nucleotides, the CDR3 is TGTGCCAGCAGTAGGAGGTCCGACCAAAACTATGGCTACACCTTC.